This is a list of T cell receptor beta chains from one sample in a study of beta chain features in type 1 diabetes. Measured with immunoSEQ multiplex PCR; TCRdb has only the in-frame clones, and not every one. The data show hundreds of thousands of clones, roughly a sixth seen once. The sequenced material came from naive CD4+ T cells from blood. These receptors came from a young woman in good health. Each CDR3 is given with its conserved first and last residue. A D gene is named only where the DNA matches it firmly. Clone size is stated in some rows and not others, as once, few, many or a class when expanded.

>13|NA|TRBJ2-7|TRBV28|NA
CASKGFRVHEQYF
TGTGCCAGCAAGGGGTTTAGGGTTCACGAGCAGTACTTC
>12|NA|TRBJ2-1|TRBV7-9|NA
CASSLLGTEQFF
TGTGCCAGCAGCTTATTGGGTACTGAGCAGTTCTTC
>15|NA|TRBJ2-3|TRBV28|NA
CASSTAALSTDTQYF
TGTGCCAGCAGCACAGCCGCGCTTAGCACAGATACGCAGTATTTT
>14|NA|TRBJ1-1|TRBV14|few
CASSHRLRNIEAFF
TGTGCCAGCAGCCACAGACTACGGAACATTGAAGCTTTCTTT
>14|TRBD1|TRBJ1-5|TRBV7-6|NA
CASSPRGPKGPQHF
TGTGCCAGCAGCCCCAGGGGGCCCAAGGGACCCCAGCATTTT
>16|TRBD1|TRBJ2-2|TRBV7-9|NA
CASSALQGARNGELFF
TGTGCCAGCAGCGCATTACAGGGGGCGCGGAACGGGGAGCTGTTTTTT
>12|NA|TRBJ2-1|TRBV7-2|few
CASSRQSDEQFF
TGTGCCAGCAGCCGACAGAGCGATGAGCAGTTCTTC
>12|NA|TRBJ2-7|TRBV2|NA
CASSGESYEQYF
TGTGCCAGCAGTGGGGAGTCCTACGAGCAGTACTTC
>14|NA|TRBJ2-5|TRBV5-1|NA
CASSLSRGLETQYF
TGCGCCAGCAGCTTATCCAGGGGACTAGAGACCCAGTACTTC
>14|NA|TRBJ1-2|TRBV7-8|NA
CASSLRAPLYGYTF
TGTGCCAGCAGCTTAAGGGCCCCGCTCTATGGCTACACCTTC
>15|TRBD1|TRBJ2-7|TRBV27|NA
CASRPGTGLSYEQYF
TGTGCCAGCAGACCGGGGACAGGCTTATCCTACGAGCAGTACTTC
>14|NA|TRBJ2-1|TRBV28|few
CASNRHLVNNEQFF
TGTGCCAGCAACCGACATCTGGTTAACAATGAGCAGTTCTTC
>15|NA|TRBJ1-5|TRBV28|NA
CASSFRHSGNQPQHF
TGTGCCAGCAGTTTTCGACATTCAGGCAATCAGCCCCAGCATTTT
>12|NA|TRBJ2-1|TRBV5-6|NA
CASSLMRSEQFF
TGTGCCAGCAGCTTGATGCGATCCGAGCAGTTCTTC
>14|NA|TRBJ2-7|TRBV4-3|NA
CASSLGQSAYEQYF
TGCGCCAGCAGCCTTGGACAGTCCGCCTACGAGCAGTACTTC
>10|NA|TRBJ1-2|TRBV28|NA
CASSQPGYTF
TGTGCCAGCAGTCAACCTGGCTACACCTTC
>16|TRBD2|TRBJ2-1|TRBV5-4|NA
CASSPVTSGSNNEQFF
TGTGCCAGCAGCCCGGTGACTAGCGGGAGCAACAATGAGCAGTTCTTC